This T cell receptor (beta chain) was found in a study of blood T cell repertoires in COVID-19. The protocol was immunoSEQ multiplex PCR, while the TCRdb copy is restricted to in-frame clones and leaves out a portion. The top ten clones hold roughly 4% of a sample with over 200,000 clones, about nine tenths of them seen once. With 5 bases removed from V and 0 bases from J, the gap between germline ends came to 9 bases. CDR1 is SGHDT and CDR2 is YYEEEE in the germline V gene. There are 14 residues in the CDR3. Sequenced: peripheral blood. The chain links TRBV5-6 to TRBJ2-1; no clear D. This TCR was recovered from a man in his fifties or sixties who had recovered from COVID-19. The DNA of the CDR3 is TGTGCCAGCAGTCCCCTAGGCTCCTACAATGAGCAGTTCTTC. Encoded protein: CASSPLGSYNEQFF.